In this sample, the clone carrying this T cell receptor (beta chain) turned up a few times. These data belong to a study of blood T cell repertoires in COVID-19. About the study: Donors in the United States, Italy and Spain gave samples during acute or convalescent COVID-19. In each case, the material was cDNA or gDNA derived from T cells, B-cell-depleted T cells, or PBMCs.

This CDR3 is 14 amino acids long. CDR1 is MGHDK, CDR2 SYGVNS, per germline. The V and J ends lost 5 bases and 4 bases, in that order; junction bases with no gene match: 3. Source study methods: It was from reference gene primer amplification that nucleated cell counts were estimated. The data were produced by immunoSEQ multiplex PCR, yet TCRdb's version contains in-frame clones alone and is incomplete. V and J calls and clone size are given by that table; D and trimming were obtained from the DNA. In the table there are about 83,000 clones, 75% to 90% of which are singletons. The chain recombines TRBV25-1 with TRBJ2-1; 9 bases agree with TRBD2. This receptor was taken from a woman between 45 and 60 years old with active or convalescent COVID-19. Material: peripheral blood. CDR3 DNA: TGTGCCAGCAGTCGCAGCGGGGGGTACAATGAGCAGTTCTTC. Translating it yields CASSRSGGYNEQFF. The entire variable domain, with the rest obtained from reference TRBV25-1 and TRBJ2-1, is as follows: EADIYQTPRYLVIGTGKKITLECSQTMGHDKMYWYQQDPGMELHLIHYSYGVNSTEKGDLSSESTVSRIRTEHFPLTLESARPSHTSQYLCASSRSGGYNEQFFGPGTRLTVL.